This TCR beta chain was recorded in a study of shared clonotypes between healthy human individuals. Study context: Per donor, CD8 memory used one plate, CD8 naive used two, CD4 memory used three and CD4 naive used three. General study points: Memory subsets generally showed smaller estimated richness than naive subsets did. The sharing of 4% to 5.5% of naive CD4 clonotypes was seen across a few donors.

Unmatched junction bases numbered 8, after V lost 3 bases and J lost 3 bases. The CDR3 runs to 16 residues. CDR1 is MNHEY and CDR2 is SMNVEV in the germline V gene (reference sequence). Repertoires were generated with immunoSEQ multiplex PCR, while TCRdb's copy carries only in-frame clones and drops some. The data show some 2 million clones, with 85% to 95% seen just once and 0.13% held by the top ten. Note on this clone: Its antigen is unidentified.

The specimen was naive CD4+ T cells sorted from blood. The subset is: CD45RA+ positively selected. The chain joins TRBV27 to TRBJ2-3; 8 bases align to TRBD2. The sequence was collected from a man aged 18 to 35 in good health. The DNA of the CDR3 is TGTGCCAGCAGTTTCGGGGGGGCTCGAGGAACAGATACGCAGTATTTT. As protein: CASSFGGARGTDTQYF.